The clone carrying this T cell receptor beta chain was counted ten times or more. The antigen is undetermined. This entry comes from a study of neurological immune-mediated disorders. The study, taken as a whole, reports: Phylogenetically, 18 of 34 multiple sclerosis patients' repertoires fell into one related-CDR3 cluster, a possible signature. The multiple sclerosis repertoire cluster lacked an association with any feature, whether clinical or MRI.

The cDNA was generated by 5'RACE with 10-nucleotide random UMIs. TCRdb fed the 5' RACE reads into MiXCR, producing one record per CDR3 protein. The sample has roughly 65,000 distinct CDR3 sequences, roughly 4.9% seen once. The sample comprised PBMCs. The origin of this receptor is a human donor with multiple sclerosis. The donor label of this sample is uncertain.

The CDR3 bases are TGCGCCAGCAGCATCATGACTAGCGGGGGGAACAATGAGCAGTTCTTC. Residues: CASSIMTSGGNNEQFF. The chain couples TRBV5-1 to TRBJ2-1; 13 bases are shared with TRBD2. CDR1 is SGHRS and CDR2 is YFSETQ in the germline V gene. The length of the CDR3 is 16 residues. V shed 4 bases, J shed 5 bases, and the junction held 6 bases outside the gene matches.